This entry is about one T cell receptor (beta chain). Its antigen remains unknown. Per germline, CDR1 SGHRS and CDR2 YFSETQ. The ends lost 2 bases at V and 7 bases at J; junction bases unmatched: 15. The CDR3 contains 18 residues. The naive CD8 population came from CD45RO-negative cells selected for CCR7, without terminally differentiated effector memory CD45RA+ cells. This specimen comes from a study of shared clonotypes between healthy human individuals. Study summary: Donors, aged 18 to 49, were a couple of women and a few men.

Study results and caveats: Having only a few donors restricted how much genetic and exposure-history diversity was captured.

The authors' processing: ImmunoSEQ gave junction-only sequences without quality scores, so filtering differed. Repertoires were generated with immunoSEQ multiplex PCR, while TCRdb's copy carries only in-frame clones and drops some. D and trimming were read from the DNA, whereas the V and J calls and clone size are those reported in that table. This sample has around 2.1 million clones, with approximately 94% found just once. The sequencing sample was made of naive CD8+ T cells from PBMCs. The origin of this receptor is a man between 18 and 29 years old in good health. Some clones in this sample may be carry-over from other donors' samples. V usage is TRBV5-1 and J usage is TRBJ2-1, with TRBD1 matching over 10 bases. CDR3 sequence (DNA): TGCGCCAGCAGCTTATCCGGATTTGGGACAGGGGTGTCAAATGAGCAGTTCTTC. It specifies CASSLSGFGTGVSNEQFF.